This passage covers 22 T cell receptor beta chains from one sample sequenced in a study of Graves' ophthalmopathy and Graves' hyperthyroidism. RNA transcripts served as template for amplifying TCR beta CDR3 sequences. First-round RT-PCR with HTBI primers preceded a second-round multiplex PCR. TCRdb reanalysed the multiplex PCR reads using MiXCR and keeps one entry per CDR3 protein. The top ten hold approximately 3% of the sample, which has around 400,000 distinct CDR3 sequences, around a fifth seen once. The sequencing sample was made of peripheral blood. Receptors were obtained from a woman between 18 and 30 years old with stable Graves' hyperthyroidism.

Comment on this clonotype: The CDR3 carries no conserved terminal phenylalanine or tryptophan, so it likely arises from a read error. This rearrangement joins TRBV27 to TRBJ1-5, with D possibly matching TRBD1 (5 bases). This CDR3 has 13 amino acids. V shed 7 bases and J shed 4 bases, with 11 bases lying between them. The germline CDR1 and CDR2 sequences are MNHEY and SMNVEV (reference sequence). CDR3 in DNA: TGTGCCAGCAAAACAGGTTTTAATCAGCCCCAGCATCTT. This codes for CASKTGFNQPQHL.

At least ten counts were recorded for this clonotype. The gene calls are TRBV3-1 and TRBJ1-2; D is unclear. V was trimmed by 1 base and J by 14 bases, leaving 11 bases between them. The CDR3 has 11 residues. CDR1 and CDR2 from the germline V gene are LGHDT and YNNKEL (reference sequence). CDR3 nucleotide sequence: TGTGCCAGCAGCCAAGGACACGGACGGACCTTC. It yields the protein CASSQGHGRTF.

J is TRBJ1-1 and V is TRBV25-1; no reliable D call. This CDR3 has 15 residues. With 0 bases removed from V and 4 bases from J, the gap between germline ends came to 12 bases. Germline V gene sequence: CDR1 MGHDK, CDR2 SYGVNS. CDR3 sequence (DNA): TGTGCCAGCAGTGAATACGGAAGGGAAGGCACTGAAGCTTTCTTT. It codes for CASSEYGREGTEAFF.

This clonotype was seen repeatedly, ten times or more. The V call is TRBV7-9, the J call TRBJ1-1; TRBD1 is a possible D gene (5 bases). V gave up 1 base and J gave up 5 bases, with 11 bases separating them. This CDR3 spans 14 amino acids. Germline-derived CDR1 and CDR2 are SEHNR and FQNEAQ (reference sequence). As DNA, the CDR3 is TGTGCCAGCAGCTTAGTTGGGGGTTTAACTGAAGCTTTCTTT. Translating it yields CASSLVGGLTEAFF.

This clonotype was detected many times. This chain connects TRBV6-2 or TRBV6-3 to TRBJ1-1; D not certain. Trimming left V 5 bases short and J 7 bases short, with 11 bases between. CDR1 is MNHEY, CDR2 SVGEGT, per germline. The CDR3 totals 12 residues. The CDR3 is CASSHTRFEAFF. The DNA of the CDR3 is TGTGCCAGCAGTCATACACGATTTGAAGCTTTCTTT.

J is TRBJ1-1 and V is TRBV7-2, with a weak D call TRBD1 (6 bases). Germline CDR1 is SGHTA and CDR2 is FQGNSA. The CDR3 extends over 13 amino acids. Deletions cut 6 bases from V and 1 base from J, with 9 bases between. CDR3 coding DNA: TGTGCCAGCAGGCGGGGGGCGAACACTGAAGCTTTCTTT. It encodes CASRRGANTEAFF.

This clonotype was observed at least ten times. The J gene is TRBJ1-5, the V gene TRBV28, with D perhaps TRBD1 (6 bases). Trimming shortened V by 8 bases and J by 4 bases, and 15 bases separated the two germline ends. CDR1 MDHEN and CDR2 SYDVKM come from the germline V gene. This CDR3 spans 14 amino acids. The CDR3 region has the DNA TGTGCCAGCGCCCTTCCAGGGGCAAATCAGCCCCAGCATTTT. Amino acids: CASALPGANQPQHF.

Many counts were recorded for this clonotype. The chain employs TRBV7-2 and TRBJ2-7; maybe TRBD1 (6 bases). V lost 6 bases and J 5 bases, leaving 23 bases between the germline ends. Germline loops: CDR1 SGHTA, CDR2 FQGNSA. The CDR3 has 16 amino acids. This chain's CDR3 is CASRKIRGREGHEQYF. The CDR3 nucleotides read TGTGCCAGCAGGAAAATCAGGGGCCGAGAAGGGCACGAGCAGTACTTC.

Many counts were recorded for this clonotype. The chain carries TRBV7-8 and TRBJ2-3; no clear D gene. The V end was cut by 0 bases, the J end by 3 bases, with 4 bases between. In germline, CDR1 is SGHVS, CDR2 FQNEAQ. There are 13 residues in the CDR3. CDR3 protein: CASSLARTDTQYF. Written as DNA, the CDR3 is TGTGCCAGCAGCTTAGCGCGGACAGATACGCAGTATTTT.

On this clonotype itself: A read error is likely, as this CDR3 ends without the conserved phenylalanine or tryptophan. No DNA is shown, since the ends of the CDR3 on it are uncertain; the CDR3 is the one TCRdb lists. The rearrangement joins TRBV11-2 to TRBJ1-3; the listed D gene, TRBD1, was not tested against the DNA. Both ends counted, the CDR3 spans 11 residues. The germline V gene has CDR1 SGHAT and CDR2 FQNNGV. This CDR3 reads CASSSTDRLSL.

This clonotype was found a few times. This chain uses TRBV19 with TRBJ1-2; 8 nucleotides line up with TRBD1. Unmatched junction bases numbered 11, after V lost 5 bases and J lost 6 bases. From germline, CDR1 is LNHDA and CDR2 SQIVND (reference sequence). The CDR3 is 15 amino acids. CDR3 sequence reads: CASSSPGQDQHGYTF. Here the CDR3 DNA reads TGTGCCAGTAGTTCGCCGGGACAGGATCAGCATGGCTACACCTTC.

This clonotype was recorded many times. The chain links TRBV27 to TRBJ1-2, with a tentative D call TRBD1 (5 bases). CDR3 size: 15 residues. Trimming stripped 5 bases from V and 7 bases from J, with 20 bases between. Germline CDR1 and CDR2: MNHEY and SMNVEV (reference sequence). CDR3 nucleotides: TGTGCCAGCAGTCTCTGGGGGACTGGGGGGTCTGGCTACACCTTC. Protein sequence: CASSLWGTGGSGYTF.

This clonotype was recorded many times. The V call is TRBV6-2 or TRBV6-3, the J call TRBJ1-1; tentatively, D is TRBD1 (5 bases). This CDR3 is built from 13 residues. Trimming left V 4 bases short and J 1 base short, with 7 bases between. CDR1 is MNHEY, CDR2 SVGEGT, per germline. CDR3 region: CASSSTENTEAFF. CDR3 coding DNA: TGTGCCAGCAGTTCGACAGAGAACACTGAAGCTTTCTTT.

Comment on this clonotype: A read error may account for a junction end that differs from germline. This chain uses TRBV10-3 with TRBJ2-5; D gene uncertain. Germline lookup yields CDR1 ENHRY and CDR2 SYGVKD. The CDR3 runs to 11 residues. In DNA, the CDR3 is TGTGCCATCGGTGACGGGGAGACCCAGTACTTC. Amino acids: CAIGDGETQYF.

This clonotype came up many times. The chain has TRBV13 and TRBJ2-7; tentative D call: TRBD1 (6 bases). Per the germline V gene, CDR1 is PRHDT and CDR2 is FYEKMQ (reference sequence). V was pared by 11 bases and J by 3 bases, with 17 bases between. This CDR3 spans 13 amino acids. CDR3 amino acids: CAVTPQGHYEQYF. The CDR3 DNA is TGTGCCGTTACCCCACAGGGTCACTACGAGCAGTACTTC.

This clonotype was counted at least ten times. This sequence joins TRBV20-1 and TRBJ2-7, with TRBD1 as a possible D gene (5 bases). V dropped 0 bases and J dropped 0 bases, with 9 bases sitting between them. The germline gives CDR1 DFQATT, CDR2 SNEGSKA (reference sequence). The CDR3 is 14 amino acids. CDR3 bases: TGCAGTGCTAGAGATCAGGGCCTCTCCTACGAGCAGTACTTC. As protein: CSARDQGLSYEQYF.

This clonotype was recorded at least ten times. J is TRBJ2-7 and V is TRBV10-3, with 7 positions matching TRBD2. The CDR3 is 14 amino acids. V shed 2 bases, J shed 4 bases, and the junction held 5 bases outside the gene matches. Germline assignment: CDR1 ENHRY and CDR2 SYGVKD. CDR3 in DNA: TGTGCCATCAGTGAGAGGCTAGCGGAATACGAGCAGTACTTC. Translation: CAISERLAEYEQYF.

Many counts were recorded for this clonotype. The V call is TRBV20-1, the J call TRBJ1-2, with TRBD1 matching over 8 bases. From germline, CDR1 is DFQATT and CDR2 SNEGSKA (reference sequence). After removal of 4 bases from V and 8 bases from J, the junction contained 9 bases not matched to a gene. The CDR3 has 13 residues. CDR3 residues: CSAKWTGLRGYTF. The CDR3, as DNA: TGCAGTGCTAAATGGACAGGGTTACGCGGCTACACCTTC.

This clonotype has a single count. V usage is TRBV24-1 and J usage is TRBJ2-2; the D gene could be TRBD1 or TRBD2 (5 bases each). Germline V gene lookup returns CDR1 KGHDR and CDR2 SFDVKD. The CDR3 covers 13 residues. V was trimmed by 6 bases and J by 6 bases, leaving 10 bases between them. The CDR3 nucleotides read TGTGCCACCAGTACCAGGGACGCCGGGGAGCTGTTTTTT. It translates to CATSTRDAGELFF.

This clonotype has only a few counts. V gene TRBV30 combines with J gene TRBJ1-1; D is ambiguous. CDR3 length: 14 amino acids. The germline V gene has CDR1 GTSNPN and CDR2 SVGIG (reference sequence). Trimming took 3 bases from V and 0 from J, leaving 11 bases between them. Here the CDR3 reads CAWSATRVNTEAFF. The DNA for the CDR3 is TGTGCCTGGAGCGCTACGCGGGTGAACACTGAAGCTTTCTTT.

In this sample, this clonotype turned up many times. The chain links TRBV6-5 to TRBJ2-5; 7 positions match TRBD1. In germline, CDR1 is MNHEY, CDR2 SVGAGI. V gave up 0 bases and J gave up 5 bases; unmatched junction bases: 3. This CDR3 comprises 14 residues. The CDR3 sequence is CASSYSRGHETQYF. The CDR3 DNA reads as TGTGCCAGCAGTTACTCAAGGGGGCACGAGACCCAGTACTTC.

Regarding this clonotype: At one boundary the junction diverges from the germline segment, which might be a read error. The CDR3 nucleotides read TGTGCCAGCAGCGAGCAGGGGCTTAGGAACACTGAAGCTCTCTTT. Translating it yields CASSEQGLRNTEALF. The chain has TRBV7-3 and TRBJ1-1, with D possibly matching TRBD1 (6 bases). This CDR3 spans 15 amino acids. CDR1 SGHTA and CDR2 FQGTGA come from the germline V gene.